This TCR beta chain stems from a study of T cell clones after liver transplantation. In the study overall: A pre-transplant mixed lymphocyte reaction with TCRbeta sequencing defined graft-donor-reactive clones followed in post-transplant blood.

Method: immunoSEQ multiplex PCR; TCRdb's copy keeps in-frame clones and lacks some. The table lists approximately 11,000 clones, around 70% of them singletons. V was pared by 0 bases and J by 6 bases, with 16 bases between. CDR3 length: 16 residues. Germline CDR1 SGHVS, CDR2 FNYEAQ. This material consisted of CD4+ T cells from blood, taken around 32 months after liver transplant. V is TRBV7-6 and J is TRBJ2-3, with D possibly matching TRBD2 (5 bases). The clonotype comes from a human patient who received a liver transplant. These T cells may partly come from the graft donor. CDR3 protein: CASSLAQAAPSDTQYF. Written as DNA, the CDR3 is TGTGCCAGCAGCTTAGCCCAAGCGGCCCCGAGTGATACGCAGTATTTT. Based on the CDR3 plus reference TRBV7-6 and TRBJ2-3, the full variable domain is GAGVSQSPRYKVTKRGQDVALRCDPISGHVSLYWYRQALGQGPEFLTYFNYEAQQDKSGLPNDRFSAERPEGSISTLTIQRTEQRDSAMYRCASSLAQAAPSDTQYFGPGTRLTVL.